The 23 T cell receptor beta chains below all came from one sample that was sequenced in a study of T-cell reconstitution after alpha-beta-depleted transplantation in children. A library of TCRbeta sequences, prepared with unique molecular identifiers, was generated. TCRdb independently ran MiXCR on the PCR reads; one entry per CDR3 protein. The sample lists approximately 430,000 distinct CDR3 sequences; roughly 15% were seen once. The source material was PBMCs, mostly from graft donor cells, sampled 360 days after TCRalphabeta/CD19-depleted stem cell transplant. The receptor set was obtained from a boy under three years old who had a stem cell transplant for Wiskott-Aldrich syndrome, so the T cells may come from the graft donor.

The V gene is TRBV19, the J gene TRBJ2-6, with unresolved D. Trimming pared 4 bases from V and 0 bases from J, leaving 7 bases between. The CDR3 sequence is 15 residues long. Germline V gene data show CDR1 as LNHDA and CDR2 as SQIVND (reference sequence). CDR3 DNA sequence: TGTGCCAGTAGTAGGGGATTCTCTGGGGCCAACGTCCTGACTTTC. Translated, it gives CASSRGFSGANVLTF.

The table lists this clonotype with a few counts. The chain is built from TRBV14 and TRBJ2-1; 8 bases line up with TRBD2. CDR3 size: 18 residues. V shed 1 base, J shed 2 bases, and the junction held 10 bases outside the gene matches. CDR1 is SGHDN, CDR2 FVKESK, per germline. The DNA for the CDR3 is TGTGCCAGCAGCCAAGGACTCCTACTAGCGGAACCCTACAATGAGCAGTTCTTC. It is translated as CASSQGLLLAEPYNEQFF.

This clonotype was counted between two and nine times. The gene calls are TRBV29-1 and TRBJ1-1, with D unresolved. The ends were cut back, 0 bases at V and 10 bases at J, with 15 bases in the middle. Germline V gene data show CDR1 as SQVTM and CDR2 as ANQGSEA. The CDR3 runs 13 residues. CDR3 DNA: TGCAGCGTTGAAGATCGGAGGCAGGAGGGAGCTTTCTTT. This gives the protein CSVEDRRQEGAFF.

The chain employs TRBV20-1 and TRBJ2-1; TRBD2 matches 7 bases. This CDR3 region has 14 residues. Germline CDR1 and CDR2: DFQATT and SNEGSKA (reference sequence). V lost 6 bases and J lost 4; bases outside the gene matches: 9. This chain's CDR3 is CSAPRGLGYNEQFF. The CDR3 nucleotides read TGCAGTGCGCCCCGAGGACTAGGATACAATGAGCAGTTCTTC.

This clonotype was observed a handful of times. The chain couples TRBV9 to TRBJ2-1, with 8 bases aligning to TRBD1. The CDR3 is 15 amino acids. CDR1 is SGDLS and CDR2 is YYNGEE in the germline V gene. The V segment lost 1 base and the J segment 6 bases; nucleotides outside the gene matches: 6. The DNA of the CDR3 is TGTGCCAGCAGCGTAACCCCAACAGGGGGCAATGAGCAGTTCTTC. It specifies CASSVTPTGGNEQFF.

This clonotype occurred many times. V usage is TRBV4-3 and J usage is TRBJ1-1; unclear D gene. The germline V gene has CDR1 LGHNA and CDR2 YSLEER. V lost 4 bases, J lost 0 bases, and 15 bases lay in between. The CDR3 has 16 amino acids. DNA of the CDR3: TGCGCCAGCAGCCGAGCTCCGCCGGGGTTGAACACTGAAGCTTTCTTT. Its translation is CASSRAPPGLNTEAFF.

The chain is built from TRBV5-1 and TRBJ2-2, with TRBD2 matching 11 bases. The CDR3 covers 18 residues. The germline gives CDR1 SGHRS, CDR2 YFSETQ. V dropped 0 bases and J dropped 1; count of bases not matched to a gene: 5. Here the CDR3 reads CASSLEPSGRRNTGELFF. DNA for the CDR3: TGCGCCAGCAGCTTGGAACCTAGCGGGAGGAGGAACACCGGGGAGCTGTTTTTT.

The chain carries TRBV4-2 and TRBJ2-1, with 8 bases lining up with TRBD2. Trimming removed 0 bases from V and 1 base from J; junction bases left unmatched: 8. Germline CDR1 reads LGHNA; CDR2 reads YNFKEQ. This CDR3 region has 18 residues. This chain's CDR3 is CASSQDGGGFPSYNEQFF. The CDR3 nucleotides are TGTGCCAGCAGCCAAGATGGCGGGGGGTTCCCTTCCTACAATGAGCAGTTCTTC.

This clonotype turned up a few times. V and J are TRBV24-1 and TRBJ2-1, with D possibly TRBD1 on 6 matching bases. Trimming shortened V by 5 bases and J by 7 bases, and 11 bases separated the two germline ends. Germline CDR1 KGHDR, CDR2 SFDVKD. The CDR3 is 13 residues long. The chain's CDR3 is CATSVGASNEQFF. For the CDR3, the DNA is TGTGCCACCAGTGTGGGGGCGTCAAATGAGCAGTTCTTC.

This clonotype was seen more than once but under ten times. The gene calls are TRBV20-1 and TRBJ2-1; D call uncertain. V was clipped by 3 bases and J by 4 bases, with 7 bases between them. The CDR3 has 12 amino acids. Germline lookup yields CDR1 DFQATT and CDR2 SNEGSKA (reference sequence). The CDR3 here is CSASEPYNEQFF. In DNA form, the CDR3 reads TGCAGTGCTAGTGAGCCTTACAATGAGCAGTTCTTC.

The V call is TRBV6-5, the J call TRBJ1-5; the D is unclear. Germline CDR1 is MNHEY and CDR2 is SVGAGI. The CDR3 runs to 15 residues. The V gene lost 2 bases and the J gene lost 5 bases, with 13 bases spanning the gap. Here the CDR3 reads CASSYTRMVDQPQHF. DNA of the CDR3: TGTGCCAGCAGTTACACCAGGATGGTAGATCAGCCCCAGCATTTT.

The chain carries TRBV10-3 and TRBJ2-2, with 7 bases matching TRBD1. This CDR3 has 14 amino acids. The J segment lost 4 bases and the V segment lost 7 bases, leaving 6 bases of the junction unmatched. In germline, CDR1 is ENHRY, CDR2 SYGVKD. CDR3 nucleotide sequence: TGTGCCATCAAACGCCAGGGGGTCACCGGGGAGCTGTTTTTT. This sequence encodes CAIKRQGVTGELFF.

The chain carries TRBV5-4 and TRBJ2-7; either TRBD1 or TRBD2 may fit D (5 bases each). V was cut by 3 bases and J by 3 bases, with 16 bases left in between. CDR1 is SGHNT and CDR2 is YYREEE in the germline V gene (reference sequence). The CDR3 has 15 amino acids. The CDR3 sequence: CASSSSRGVFYEQYF. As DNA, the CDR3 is TGTGCCAGCAGCTCATCCCGAGGGGTATTCTACGAGCAGTACTTC.

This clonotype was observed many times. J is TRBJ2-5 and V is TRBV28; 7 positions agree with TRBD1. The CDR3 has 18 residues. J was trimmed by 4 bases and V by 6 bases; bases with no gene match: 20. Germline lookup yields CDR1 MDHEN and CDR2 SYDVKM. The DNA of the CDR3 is TGTGCCAGCAGCAACAATCACAGGGGTCTCCTAGGGGGAGAGACCCAGTACTTC. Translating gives CASSNNHRGLLGGETQYF.

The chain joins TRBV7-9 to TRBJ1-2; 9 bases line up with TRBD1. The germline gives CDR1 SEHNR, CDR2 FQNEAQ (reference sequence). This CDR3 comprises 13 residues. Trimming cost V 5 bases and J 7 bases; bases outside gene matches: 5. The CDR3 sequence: CASSQGQGGGYTF. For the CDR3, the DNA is TGTGCCAGCAGCCAGGGACAGGGAGGTGGCTACACCTTC.

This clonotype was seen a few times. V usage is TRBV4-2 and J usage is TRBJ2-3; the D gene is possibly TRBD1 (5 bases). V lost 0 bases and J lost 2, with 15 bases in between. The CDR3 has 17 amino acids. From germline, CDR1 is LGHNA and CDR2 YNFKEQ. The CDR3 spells CASSQDRNRIHTDTQYF. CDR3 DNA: TGTGCCAGCAGCCAAGATCGCAACAGGATCCACACAGATACGCAGTATTTT.

CDR3 in DNA: TGCGCCAGCAGCCAATGGAGTGGTGAGCAGTTCTTC. This codes for CASSQWSGEQFF. V gene TRBV4-1 combines with J gene TRBJ2-1; D remains unclear. The length of the CDR3 is 12 residues. V gave up 2 bases and J gave up 9 bases, with 8 bases separating them. Germline lookup yields CDR1 MGHRA and CDR2 YSYEKL.

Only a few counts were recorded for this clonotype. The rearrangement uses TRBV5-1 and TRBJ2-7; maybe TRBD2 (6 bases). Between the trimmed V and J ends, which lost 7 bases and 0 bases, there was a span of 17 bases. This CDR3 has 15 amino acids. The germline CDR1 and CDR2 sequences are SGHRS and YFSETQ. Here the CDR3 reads CASGGTANPSYEQYF. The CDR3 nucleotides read TGCGCCAGCGGGGGGACTGCCAACCCCTCCTACGAGCAGTACTTC.

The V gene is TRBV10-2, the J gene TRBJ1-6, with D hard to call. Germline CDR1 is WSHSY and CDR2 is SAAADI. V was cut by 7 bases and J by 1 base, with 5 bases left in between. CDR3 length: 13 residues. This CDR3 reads CASKFSYNSPLHF. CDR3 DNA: TGCGCCAGCAAGTTTTCCTATAATTCACCCCTCCACTTT.

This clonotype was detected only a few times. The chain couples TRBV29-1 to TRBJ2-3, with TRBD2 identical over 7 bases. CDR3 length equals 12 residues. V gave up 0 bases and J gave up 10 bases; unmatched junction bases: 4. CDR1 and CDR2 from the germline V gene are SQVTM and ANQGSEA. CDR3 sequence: CSVEERLASQYF. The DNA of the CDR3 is TGCAGCGTTGAAGAAAGACTAGCCTCGCAGTATTTT.

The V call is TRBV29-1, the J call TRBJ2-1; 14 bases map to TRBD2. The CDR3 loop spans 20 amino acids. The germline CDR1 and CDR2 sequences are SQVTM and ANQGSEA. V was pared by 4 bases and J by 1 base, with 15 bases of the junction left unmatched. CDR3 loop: CSVVPLLTSGRARSYNEQFF. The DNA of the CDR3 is TGCAGCGTTGTCCCTCTCCTGACTAGCGGGAGGGCACGTTCCTACAATGAGCAGTTCTTC.

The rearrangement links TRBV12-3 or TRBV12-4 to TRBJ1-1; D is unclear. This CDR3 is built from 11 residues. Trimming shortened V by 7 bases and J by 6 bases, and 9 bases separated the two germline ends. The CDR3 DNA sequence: TGTGCCAGCAAGGGCAGCTCTGAAGCTTTCTTT. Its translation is CASKGSSEAFF.

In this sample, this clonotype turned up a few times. CDR3 DNA sequence: TGTGCCAGCAGTCTGCGGATCGCATTATACAATGAGCAGTTCTTC. Its translation is CASSLRIALYNEQFF. J is TRBJ2-1 and V is TRBV25-1, with unresolved D. The CDR3 is 15 residues long. Trimming took 5 bases from V and 4 from J, leaving 15 bases between them. Germline V gene lookup returns CDR1 MGHDK and CDR2 SYGVNS.